A single T cell receptor beta chain is shown here with its context. In the source study's methods: Amplification of reference gene primers provided the estimated nucleated cell counts. Assay used: immunoSEQ multiplex PCR; TCRdb lists only in-frame clones, some missing. Clone size and the V and J calls come from that table; the DNA yielded D and trimming. Among about 240,000 clones listed, approximately 80% were seen once. CDR3 length: 16 residues. The V and J ends lost 4 bases and 6 bases, in that order; junction bases with no gene match: 5. Germline CDR1 reads SGHRS; CDR2 reads YFSETQ. The sample originates from a study of blood T cell repertoires in COVID-19. On the study more broadly: Sites in the United States, Italy and Spain provided acute and convalescent COVID-19 samples. PBMCs, B-cell-depleted T cells, or T cells provided the cDNA or gDNA that made up the material.

This clonotype originated in a man aged 30-40 years who had recovered from COVID-19. This chain links TRBV5-1 with TRBJ2-1, with 15 positions matching TRBD2. Sample: peripheral blood. CDR3 sequence reads: CASSQGLAGGPNEQFF. The CDR3 DNA sequence: TGCGCCAGCAGCCAGGGACTAGCGGGGGGCCCCAATGAGCAGTTCTTC.